The rows below give T cell receptor beta chains drawn from one sample of a study of blood T cells in healthy people across ages. MiXCR, applied by TCRdb to the 5' RACE reads, yields one record per CDR3 protein. The sample includes more than 600,000 distinct CDR3 sequences, around a quarter of them seen just once. These data were also filed under a second study, of T cells of mothers and their children.

Sequenced input: blood. The source is a boy aged 10-17 years in good health. Each CDR3 is given with its conserved first and last residue. A D gene is named only where the DNA matches it firmly. Size values are once, few and many counts, or a class for expanded clones, and some rows have none.

CDR3	DNA	V	J	D	size
CASSIGLPNNEQFF	TGTGCCAGCAGTATTGGACTACCAAACAATGAGCAGTTCTTC	TRBV6-1	TRBJ2-1	-	few
CSVENPSGPRTQYF	TGCAGCGTTGAGAACCCCAGCGGACCCCGAACCCAGTACTTC	TRBV29-1	TRBJ2-5	-	-
CASNQDRLKTQYF	TGCGCCAGCAACCAAGACAGGTTGAAGACCCAGTACTTC	TRBV4-3	TRBJ2-5	-	-
CSVENQQSHEQYF	TGCAGCGTTGAAAATCAGCAATCCCACGAGCAGTACTTC	TRBV29-1	TRBJ2-7	-	few
CASSSARSGLRDEQFF	TGTGCCAGCAGCTCTGCTAGGAGCGGGCTCCGGGATGAGCAGTTCTTC	TRBV7-2	TRBJ2-1	-	-
CASSLIGPSYEQYF	TGTGCCAGCAGCTTAATAGGACCCTCCTACGAGCAGTACTTC	TRBV7-9	TRBJ2-7	-	few
CASTGQGVYEQYF	TGCGCCAGTACGGGACAGGGGGTTTACGAGCAGTACTTC	TRBV5-1	TRBJ2-7	TRBD1	few
CASSVGVGGVRETQYF	TGTGCCAGCAGCGTAGGGGTTGGCGGGGTCAGGGAGACCCAGTACTTC	TRBV9	TRBJ2-5	-	-
CASSLISVNEQFF	TGTGCCAGCAGCTTAATTAGCGTAAATGAGCAGTTCTTC	TRBV7-9	TRBJ2-1	-	-
CASSQERKEFQETQYF	TGTGCCAGCAGCCAAGAACGAAAGGAATTCCAAGAGACCCAGTACTTC	TRBV3-1	TRBJ2-5	-	many
CASSLGETGGRAFF	TGTGCCAGCAGCTTAGGGGAGACAGGTGGGCGAGCTTTCTTT	TRBV7-9	TRBJ1-1	-	few
CSVEMGRQETQYF	TGCAGCGTTGAAATGGGGAGACAAGAGACCCAGTACTTC	TRBV29-1	TRBJ2-5	-	-
CATSYSGSIYEQYF	TGTGCCACCAGCTATTCCGGGTCTATCTACGAGCAGTACTTC	TRBV15	TRBJ2-7	-	few
CASSLRGTLSYEQYF	TGCGCCAGCAGCTTGAGAGGGACCCTGTCCTACGAGCAGTACTTC	TRBV5-1	TRBJ2-7	-	few
CASTRTSTTQYF	TGTGCCAGCACCCGGACCAGTACTACGCAGTATTTT	TRBV6-2/TRBV6-3	TRBJ2-3	-	-
CATSGRSLDSDTQYF	TGTGCCACCAGTGGACGGTCGTTGGACTCAGATACGCAGTATTTT	TRBV24-1	TRBJ2-3	-	-
CASSGRTDRVAYEQYF	TGTGCCAGCAGTGGGCGGACAGACAGAGTAGCCTACGAGCAGTACTTC	TRBV12-3/TRBV12-4	TRBJ2-7	-	-
CASSPATAVYGYTF	TGTGCCAGCAGCCCCGCTACAGCGGTATATGGCTACACCTTC	TRBV5-6	TRBJ1-2	-	few
CASSSGSTEQYF	TGTGCTAGTTCGAGCGGGAGTACCGAGCAGTACTTC	TRBV12-5	TRBJ2-7	TRBD2	few
CTSSAPGQGAHEQYF	TGTACCAGCAGCGCACCAGGACAGGGGGCCCACGAGCAGTACTTC	TRBV7-9	TRBJ2-7	TRBD1	-
CASSAPTSGAGYEQYF	TGTGCCAGCAGTGCCCCGACTAGCGGGGCGGGGTACGAGCAGTACTTC	TRBV28	TRBJ2-7	TRBD2	-
CASSVALAGGNEQFF	TGTGCCAGCAGCGTAGCACTAGCGGGAGGAAATGAGCAGTTCTTC	TRBV9	TRBJ2-1	TRBD2	few
CATSGGTGVNTGELFF	TGTGCCACCAGCGGGGGGACAGGGGTGAACACCGGGGAGCTGTTTTTT	TRBV15	TRBJ2-2	TRBD1	-
CASSLAGGDSEQYF	TGTGCCAGCAGTTTAGCGGGAGGGGATTCGGAGCAGTACTTC	TRBV28	TRBJ2-7	TRBD2	-
CSARPGTAQETQYF	TGCAGTGCTAGACCTGGGACAGCCCAAGAGACCCAGTACTTC	TRBV20-1	TRBJ2-5	TRBD1	-
CASTDTSF	TGTGCCAGCACCGACACGTCCTTC	TRBV4-2	TRBJ2-7	-	-
CASSSNQFGSVAETQYF	TGTGCCAGCAGCTCAAATCAATTTGGGTCAGTAGCGGAGACCCAGTACTTC	TRBV7-2	TRBJ2-5	-	-
CASSFRTGSGYEQYF	TGTGCCAGCAGTTTCAGGACAGGAAGTGGCTACGAGCAGTACTTC	TRBV12-3/TRBV12-4	TRBJ2-7	TRBD1	few
CASSSDREHEQYF	TGTGCCAGCAGCTCCGACAGGGAACACGAGCAGTACTTC	TRBV7-2	TRBJ2-7	TRBD1	few
CASSRDRGHGASVLTF	TGTGCCAGCAGCCGGGACAGGGGGCATGGGGCCAGCGTCCTGACTTTC	TRBV7-9	TRBJ2-6	TRBD1	few
CSVDAGRSYGYTF	TGCAGCGTTGATGCAGGGAGGTCCTATGGCTACACCTTC	TRBV29-1	TRBJ1-2	-	-
CATSDPGTEETQYF	TGTGCCACCAGTGATCCCGGGACAGAAGAGACCCAGTACTTC	TRBV24-1	TRBJ2-5	TRBD1	many
CASSPRRGRAPDTQYF	TGTGCCAGCAGCCCGAGACGGGGTAGAGCACCAGATACGCAGTATTTT	TRBV7-8	TRBJ2-3	-	few
CASSLDIYGTPRDNEQFF	TGTGCCAGCAGTTTGGATATTTACGGAACCCCAAGGGACAATGAGCAGTTCTTC	TRBV28	TRBJ2-1	-	-
CASSYYLAGGQETQYF	TGTGCCAGCAGTTACTATCTTGCTGGGGGGCAAGAGACCCAGTACTTC	TRBV6-5	TRBJ2-5	-	few
CASSETGNTGELFF	TGTGCCAGCAGTGAGACAGGGAACACCGGGGAGCTGTTTTTT	TRBV2	TRBJ2-2	-	few
CASSQESGTGGYTF	TGTGCCAGCAGCCAAGAATCCGGGACAGGAGGCTACACCTTC	TRBV3-1	TRBJ1-2	TRBD1	few
CSASAVSSYEQYF	TGCAGTGCTTCAGCGGTAAGCTCCTACGAGCAGTACTTC	TRBV20-1	TRBJ2-7	-	few
CASSDSADTGELFF	TGTGCCAGCAGTGACTCAGCGGACACCGGGGAGCTGTTTTTT	TRBV6-4	TRBJ2-2	-	once
CAIRPTSGRYTDTQYF	TGTGCCATCAGACCCACTAGCGGGCGATACACAGATACGCAGTATTTT	TRBV10-3	TRBJ2-3	TRBD2	-
CSVSGGADTQYF	TGCAGCGTAAGCGGGGGTGCAGATACGCAGTATTTT	TRBV29-1	TRBJ2-3	TRBD2	few
CSVGLAGGRGNEQFF	TGCAGCGTAGGACTAGCGGGAGGGAGGGGCAATGAGCAGTTCTTC	TRBV29-1	TRBJ2-1	TRBD2	-
CASSVGWGPKNIQYF	TGTGCCAGCAGCGTAGGATGGGGGCCTAAAAACATTCAGTACTTC	TRBV9	TRBJ2-4	-	few
CASSQEGAGDEAFF	TGCGCCAGCAGCCAAGAAGGGGCAGGAGATGAAGCTTTCTTT	TRBV4-1	TRBJ1-1	-	-
CASSAIRNQPQHF	TGTGCCAGCAGCGCTATACGAAATCAGCCCCAGCATTTT	TRBV7-8	TRBJ1-5	-	few
CASSLRLAFYEQYF	TGTGCCAGCAGTTTAAGGCTAGCGTTCTACGAGCAGTACTTC	TRBV28	TRBJ2-7	-	once
CASSLRGPYNSPLHF	TGTGCCAGCAGCTTACGGGGACCCTATAATTCACCCCTCCACTTT	TRBV7-2	TRBJ1-6	-	-
CASSSQPGQPQHF	TGTGCCAGCAGCTCCCAGCCCGGGCAGCCCCAGCATTTT	TRBV7-9	TRBJ1-5	-	-
CSARVRGEQYF	TGCAGTGCTAGAGTCAGAGGCGAGCAGTACTTC	TRBV20-1	TRBJ2-7	-	few
CASSRDGGAAKNIQYF	TGTGCCAGCAGCCGCGACGGGGGGGCGGCCAAAAACATTCAGTACTTC	TRBV7-3	TRBJ2-4	TRBD2	-
CASSEYEGGGETQYF	TGTGCCAGCAGTGAATATGAGGGAGGGGGGGAGACCCAGTACTTC	TRBV25-1	TRBJ2-5	-	-
CAIKPGQGQETQYF	TGTGCCATAAAACCGGGACAGGGACAGGAGACCCAGTACTTC	TRBV10-3	TRBJ2-5	TRBD1	-
CASSLTGAAEAFF	TGTGCCAGCAGCCTTACAGGGGCCGCTGAAGCTTTCTTT	TRBV7-9	TRBJ1-1	TRBD1	few
CASSILAGGSDEQFF	TGCGCCAGCAGCATTCTAGCGGGAGGTAGCGATGAGCAGTTCTTC	TRBV4-1	TRBJ2-1	TRBD2	-
CAGQRVVNTEAFF	TGTGCCGGGCAACGGGTGGTGAACACTGAAGCTTTCTTT	TRBV28	TRBJ1-1	-	-